The present TCR beta chain was sequenced within a study of blood T cell repertoires in COVID-19 (dated by TCRdb to about 2020). Looking at the study overall: Samples covering the acute and convalescent phases of COVID-19 were provided by collaborators in the United States, Italy and Spain. The prospective study material was composed of cDNA or gDNA derived from T cells, B-cell-depleted T cells, or PBMCs. Deeply sampled blood TCRbeta repertoires from subjects exposed to, actively infected with, or recovered from COVID-19 were included in the dataset. The repertoires were made available in a free public database intended to serve as a resource for research on the immune response to SARS-CoV-2. Samples came from the ongoing ImmuneRACE study (first 160 participants) plus 1,254 subjects from 6 global collaborators. A de-identified subject ID, COVID-19 status, age in years and sex were almost always included in the sample metadata. Where available, HLA class I and class II types were taken from metadata supplied by the sample provider and were not determined by assay-based typing.

The immunoSEQ Assay, a bias-controlled multiplex PCR, was used to amplify TCRbeta CDR3 regions from genomic DNA. Under the source paper's analysis protocol: Within the assay, amplification of reference gene primers was used to estimate how many nucleated cells each sample contained. Sequence reads were collapsed and filtered to measure the absolute abundance of every unique TCRbeta CDR3 rearrangement. Productive Simpson clonality was computed per sample as the square root of Simpson's diversity index over productive rearrangements. The table was pulled from immuneACCESS by TCRdb, which kept in-frame rearrangements only. Such tables lose some clones; where checked, under half of the loss comes from unresolved V genes, and the rest has no known cause. V, J and clone size are those of that table, while D and trimming were read from the DNA. Here the sample has approximately 70,000 clones; more than 65% occur a single time. The top ten clones comprise 4.5% to 5.5% of the sample.

What the authors observed across the whole study: Clinical and demographic metadata were provided uncurated, with the amount varying by source and participant.

Each collaborating institution followed its own protocols to collect whole blood in K2EDTA tubes. Collaborator samples were shipped for TCRbeta analysis as frozen whole blood, isolated PBMCs, or DNA extracted from either sample type. About this clone: Its antigen remains unidentified. Within one base of it there is no much larger clone, and no base qualities were kept.

CDR1 and CDR2 are drawn from the germline V gene: SGHRS, YFSETQ. The CDR3 has 14 amino acids, counting the end cysteine and phenylalanine. The retained sequence is limited to the CDR3, 42 bases, with the frame set at the first base. The V and J ends are trimmed by 3 bases and 4 bases, leaving 11 bases between them. The specimen was peripheral blood. This clonotype was obtained from a woman aged 60-70 years with acute or convalescent COVID-19. The V and J genes are TRBV5-1 and TRBJ2-1; perhaps TRBD1 is the D gene, with 7 bases matching. In nucleotides, the sequence is TGCGCCAGCAGCTGGGGGGACAGATACAATGAGCAGTTCTTC. It codes for CASSWGDRYNEQFF.